Listed below are T cell receptor beta chains from one sample, sequenced in a study of blood T cell repertoires in COVID-19. This table comes from immunoSEQ multiplex PCR, and its TCRdb copy is limited to in-frame clones, with some not included. The sample contains 110,000 to 150,000 clones, about nine tenths of which appear only once. The material sequenced was peripheral blood. Every receptor here comes from a woman aged 80 or over with acute or convalescent COVID-19. The CDR3 runs from the conserved cysteine through the conserved F or W. D genes are given only for firm matches. Not every row has a clone size; where given, it reads once, few, many or a size class.

>TRBV11-2|-|TRBJ1-1|-
CASSFFGGTEAFF
TGTGCCAGCAGCTTTTTCGGGGGGACTGAAGCTTTCTTT
>TRBV6-5|-|TRBJ1-1|-
CASSYNRGTEAFF
TGTGCCAGCAGTTACAACCGGGGCACTGAAGCTTTCTTT
>TRBV6-4|-|TRBJ1-1|-
CASSWMHGGTEAFF
TGTGCCAGCAGTTGGATGCACGGGGGGACTGAAGCTTTCTTT
>TRBV18|-|TRBJ1-1|TRBD1
CASSPPGQGLRTEAFF
TGTGCCAGCTCACCACCGGGACAGGGGCTAAGGACTGAAGCTTTCTTT
>TRBV28|-|TRBJ1-1|-
CASSFQQNTEAFF
TGTGCCAGCAGTTTTCAACAGAACACTGAAGCTTTCTTT
>TRBV5-1|-|TRBJ1-5|-
CASSLDGGNEPQHF
TGCGCCAGCAGCCTCGACGGGGGTAATGAGCCCCAGCATTTT
>TRBV10-3|-|TRBJ1-5|-
CAISEDGGARNQPQHF
TGTGCCATCAGTGAGGATGGGGGGGCACGCAATCAGCCCCAGCATTTT
>TRBV21-1|-|TRBJ1-4|-
CASSKVLSEKLFF
TGTGCCAGCAGCAAAGTCTTATCCGAAAAACTGTTTTTT
>TRBV6-2/TRBV6-3|-|TRBJ2-5|-
CASSFRGETQYF
TGTGCCAGCAGTTTCCGGGGGGAGACCCAGTACTTC
>TRBV4-1|-|TRBJ2-3|TRBD2
CASSPRLVASGGIPDTQYF
TGCGCCAGCAGCCCAAGATTGGTGGCTAGCGGGGGGATCCCAGATACGCAGTATTTT
>TRBV18|once|TRBJ1-4|-
CASSPQRATNEKLFF
TGTGCCAGCTCACCACAGCGGGCAACTAATGAAAAACTGTTTTTT
>TRBV4-2|few|TRBJ1-5|-
CASSQDPRGGQPQHF
TGTGCCAGCAGCCAAGATCCAAGGGGAGGACAGCCCCAGCATTTT
>TRBV6-5|-|TRBJ1-6|TRBD1
CASRLTGANSPLHF
TGTGCCAGCAGACTAACAGGGGCTAATTCACCCCTCCACTTT
>TRBV30|-|TRBJ1-6|TRBD1
CAWSVQGWSNSPLHF
TGTGCCTGGAGTGTACAGGGGTGGAGTAATTCACCCCTCCACTTT
>TRBV3-1/TRBV3-2|-|TRBJ2-2|TRBD2
CASSPGLHTGELFF
TGTGCCAGCAGCCCGGGACTACACACCGGGGAGCTGTTTTTT
>TRBV2|-|TRBJ2-7|-
CASSESTYEQYF
TGTGCCAGCAGTGAGTCAACCTACGAGCAGTACTTC
>TRBV5-1|-|TRBJ2-3|TRBD1
CASTTGRVDTQYF
TGCGCCAGCACGACAGGGAGAGTGGATACGCAGTATTTT